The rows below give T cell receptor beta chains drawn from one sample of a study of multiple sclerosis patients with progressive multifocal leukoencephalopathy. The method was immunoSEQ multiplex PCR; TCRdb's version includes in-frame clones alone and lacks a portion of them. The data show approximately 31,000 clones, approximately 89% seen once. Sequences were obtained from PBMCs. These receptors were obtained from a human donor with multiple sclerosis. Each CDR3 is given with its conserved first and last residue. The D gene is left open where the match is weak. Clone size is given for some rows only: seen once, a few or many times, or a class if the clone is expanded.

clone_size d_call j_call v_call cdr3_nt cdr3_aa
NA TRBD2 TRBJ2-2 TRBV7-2 TGTGCCAGCAGCACGGGCGGGAGTACCTCCGGGGAGCTGTTTTTT CASSTGGSTSGELFF
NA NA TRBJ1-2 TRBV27 TGTGCCAGCAGAACGCCCAGGGAAGGGGGCTATGGCTACACCTTC CASRTPREGGYGYTF
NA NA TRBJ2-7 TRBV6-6 TGTGCCAGCAGTTCGGGAGAAAGGAGGTCCTACGAGCAGTACTTC CASSSGERRSYEQYF
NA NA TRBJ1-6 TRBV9 TGTGCCAGCAGCGTCGGACCAGAAAATTCACCCCTCCACTTT CASSVGPENSPLHF
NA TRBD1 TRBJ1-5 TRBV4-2 TGTGCCAGCAGCCAGAACCCGACAGGGGGCAATCAGCCCCAGCATTTT CASSQNPTGGNQPQHF
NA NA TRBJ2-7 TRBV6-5 TGTGCCAGCAGCCGACAGGACGAGCAGTACTTC CASSRQDEQYF
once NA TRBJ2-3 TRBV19 TGTGCCAGTAGTCGGGGCACAGATACGCAGTATTTT CASSRGTDTQYF
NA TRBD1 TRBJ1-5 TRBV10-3 TGTGCCATCAGTGCCGGGACAGGGACTAATCAGCCCCAGCATTTT CAISAGTGTNQPQHF
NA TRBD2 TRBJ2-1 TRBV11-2 TGTGCCAGCAGCCCTCGACTAGCTTGGAATGAGCAGTTCTTC CASSPRLAWNEQFF
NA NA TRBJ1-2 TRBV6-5 TGTGCCAGCAGTTACGGAGGGCTTTATGGCTACACCTTC CASSYGGLYGYTF
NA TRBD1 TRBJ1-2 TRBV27 TGTGCCAGCAGTGGTGAGGGGCAGGGTGGCAGGGGGAACTATGGCTACACCTTC CASSGEGQGGRGNYGYTF
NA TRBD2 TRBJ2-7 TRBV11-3 TGTGCCAGCAGCGTGACTAGCGGGACCTACGAGCAGTACTTC CASSVTSGTYEQYF
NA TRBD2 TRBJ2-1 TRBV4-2 TGTGCCAGCAGCCGGGGACTAGCGGTTAACAATGAGCAGTTCTTC CASSRGLAVNNEQFF
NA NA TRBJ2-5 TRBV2 TGTGCCAGCACCTGGAGACTGCCCCACCAAGAGACCCAGTACTTC CASTWRLPHQETQYF
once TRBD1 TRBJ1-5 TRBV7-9 TGTGCCAGCAGCCGGGACAGGGGTAATCAGCCCCAGCATTTT CASSRDRGNQPQHF
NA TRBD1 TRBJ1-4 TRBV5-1 TGCGCCAGCAGCCCAATCAGGGGGCGTCATGAAAAACTGTTTTTT CASSPIRGRHEKLFF
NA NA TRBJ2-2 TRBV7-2 TGTGCCAGCAGCTTATCCATCGGACCCGGGGAGCTGTTTTTT CASSLSIGPGELFF
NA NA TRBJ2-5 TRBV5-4 TGTGCCAGCAAACCCGGGGGAGCCCAAGAGACCCAGTACTTC CASKPGGAQETQYF
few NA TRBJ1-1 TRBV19 TGTGCCAGTCGCCCGGGGGGCGCGAACACTGAAGCTTTCTTT CASRPGGANTEAFF
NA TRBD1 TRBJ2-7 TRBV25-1 TGTGCCAGCAGTGACCACTCGACAGGGAACCCCTACGAGCAGTACTTC CASSDHSTGNPYEQYF
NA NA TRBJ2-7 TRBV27 TGTGCCAGCAGCCCCGGACAGCTTCCAAGTAACTACGAGCAGTACTTC CASSPGQLPSNYEQYF
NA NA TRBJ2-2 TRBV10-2 TGCGCCAGCAGTGAACGACAGGGAGGTGCCGGGGAGCTGTTTTTT CASSERQGGAGELFF
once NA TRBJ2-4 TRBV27 TGTGCCAGCAGTTTAAGGCGGGGAACCAAAAACATTCAGTACTTC CASSLRRGTKNIQYF
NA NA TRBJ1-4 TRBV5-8 TGTGCCAGCAGCTATCCGCCAGGTCTTGAAAAACTGTTTTTT CASSYPPGLEKLFF
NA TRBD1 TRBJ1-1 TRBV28 TGTGCCAGCAGTCCCAGGGGACAGACTTACACTGAAGCTTTCTTT CASSPRGQTYTEAFF
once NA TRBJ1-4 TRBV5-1 TGCGCCAGCAGCGCGGGGCCGCAGAATGAAAAACTGTTTTTT CASSAGPQNEKLFF
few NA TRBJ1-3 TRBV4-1 TGCGCCAGCAGCCAACCGACCCGAAGCTCTGGAAACACCATATATTTT CASSQPTRSSGNTIYF
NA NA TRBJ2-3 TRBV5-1 TGCGCCAGCAGCTTCACAGATACGCAGTATTTT CASSFTDTQYF
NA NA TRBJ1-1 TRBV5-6 TGTGCCAGCAGCTTCGGGGGGTTACGTACTGAAGCTTTCTTT CASSFGGLRTEAFF
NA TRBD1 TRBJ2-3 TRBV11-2 TGTGCCAGCAGCTTAAAAAGATTTAGGACAGGGTTAACAGATACGCAGTATTTT CASSLKRFRTGLTDTQYF
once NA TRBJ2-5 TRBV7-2 TGTGCCAGCAGCTTCGGGGGAGAGACCCAGTACTTC CASSFGGETQYF
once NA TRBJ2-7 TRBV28 TGTGCCAGCACCCTCGGGGCCTCCTACGAGCAGTACTTC CASTLGASYEQYF
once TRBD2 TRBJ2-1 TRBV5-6 TGTGCCAGCAGCTTGGGGGCTCGAGCGGGAGTACGGGAGCAGTTCTTC CASSLGARAGVREQFF
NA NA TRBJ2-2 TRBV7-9 TGTGCCAGCAGCTTAAGGGTCGCGAACACCGGGGAGCTGTTTTTT CASSLRVANTGELFF
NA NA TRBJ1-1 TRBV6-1 TGTGCCAGCAGCTGGAGAGGGCCTGAAGCTTTCTTT CASSWRGPEAFF
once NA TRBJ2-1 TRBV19 TGTGCCAGTAGTATGGCCGGCGGGATCGGCAATGAGCAGTTCTTC CASSMAGGIGNEQFF
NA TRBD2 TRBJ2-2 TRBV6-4 TGTGCCAGCAGTGACGGGACTAGCGACACCGGGGAGCTGTTTTTT CASSDGTSDTGELFF
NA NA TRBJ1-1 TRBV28 TGTGCCAGCAGTTTTTCGGGGGCCCGAAGGACTGAAGCTTTCTTT CASSFSGARRTEAFF
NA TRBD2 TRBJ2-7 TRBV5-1 TGCGCCAGCAGCTTCGGGGAGGGCAGCTCCTACGAGCAGTACTTC CASSFGEGSSYEQYF
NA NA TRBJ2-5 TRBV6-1 TGTGCCAGCAGTCCTACGTCGGGGTGGGGTGAGACCCAGTACTTC CASSPTSGWGETQYF
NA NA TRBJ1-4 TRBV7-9 TGTGCCAGCAGCACGGGGTCTAATGAAAAACTGTTTTTT CASSTGSNEKLFF
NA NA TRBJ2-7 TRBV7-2 TGTGCCAGCAGCTTAGGCCCTAGCAGCAGGTACGAGCAGTACTTC CASSLGPSSRYEQYF
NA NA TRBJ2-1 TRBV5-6 TGTGCCAGCACCCTTTTGTCCGGGACGGGGGACTACAATGAGCAGTTCTTC CASTLLSGTGDYNEQFF
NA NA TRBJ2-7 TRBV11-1 TGTGCCAGCAGCTTAGCTCCCGGGGGCTACGAGCAGTACTTC CASSLAPGGYEQYF
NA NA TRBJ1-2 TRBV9 TGTGCCAGCAGCGCTACAGGGAGGGGCTACACCTTC CASSATGRGYTF
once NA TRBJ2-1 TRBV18 TGTGCCAGCTCACCACCGTCGGGAGTCTCCTACAATGAGCAGTTCTTC CASSPPSGVSYNEQFF
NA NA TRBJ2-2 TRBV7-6 TGTGCCAGCAGCTTAGGACCGGCGGGCCGCCCCGCGAACACCGGGGAGCTGTTTTTT CASSLGPAGRPANTGELFF
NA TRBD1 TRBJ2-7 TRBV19 TGTGCCAGTAGTATCACAGGGGGACCTACCTACGAGCAGTACTTC CASSITGGPTYEQYF
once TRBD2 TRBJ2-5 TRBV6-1 TGTGCCAGCAGTGAACTCTCGCGGGAGCTCGAGACCCAGTACTTC CASSELSRELETQYF
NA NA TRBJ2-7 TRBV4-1 TGCGCCAGCAGCCACCCCCCGGGACATGGGAGCTACGAGCAGTACTTC CASSHPPGHGSYEQYF
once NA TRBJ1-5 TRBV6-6 TGTGCCAGCAGACTACAGGGAAGTTATAGCAATCAGCCCCAGCATTTT CASRLQGSYSNQPQHF
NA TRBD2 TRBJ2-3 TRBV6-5 TGTGCCAGCAGTTACCGGGGGGTGACAGATACGCAGTATTTT CASSYRGVTDTQYF